The sequence of this T cell receptor beta chain was determined in a study of blood T cells in healthy people across ages. The ends were cut back, 4 bases at V and 6 bases at J, with 14 bases in the middle. Germline loops: CDR1 SGHRS, CDR2 YFSETQ. The CDR3 is 14 amino acids. Study-level points and caveats: Per million T cells, TCR beta diversity dropped about linearly as age rose.

In each sample, at least 7 million PBMCs were isolated. Worth noting for this clonotype: Its specificity is not known.

Sample-barcoded 5' priming and a J-beta primer mix drove a second PCR of about 6 to 12 cycles. TCRdb analysed the 5' RACE reads with MiXCR anew, one entry per CDR3 protein. This sample has over 1,300,000 distinct CDR3 sequences, with approximately 59% found just once. The sequence was obtained from a man between 18 and 29 years old in good health. The chain recombines TRBV5-1 with TRBJ1-5; TRBD1 might be the D (5 bases). Sequencing used blood. CDR3 sequence: CASSAAVGVQPQHF. The CDR3 DNA reads TGCGCCAGCAGCGCCGCAGTAGGGGTTCAGCCCCAGCATTTT. Complete variable domain (other parts from reference TRBV5-1 and TRBJ1-5): KAGVTQTPRYLIKTRGQQVTLSCSPISGHRSVSWYQQTPGQGLQFLFEYFSETQRNKGNFPGRFSGRQFSNSRSEMNVSTLELGDSALYLCASSAAVGVQPQHFGDGTRLSIL.